Listed below are T cell receptor beta chains from one sample, sequenced in a study of regulatory T cells in long-lasting Graves disease. One entry per CDR3 protein, called by TCRdb with MiXCR from the multiplex PCR reads. The data contain about 500,000 distinct CDR3 sequences, around 15% of them singletons. The sample was also reused in another study, on T cells in Graves' hyperthyroidism and ophthalmopathy.

The specimen comprised peripheral blood mononuclear cells (PBMCs), sampled at new diagnosis, from a patient treated with antithyroid drugs. Receptor source: a man between 40 and 49 years old with Graves disease. Each CDR3 is given with its conserved first and last residue. A D gene is named only where the DNA matches it firmly. Clone size is not always given. Where it is, it says once, few, many or a class for expanded clones.

j_call d_call v_call clone_size cdr3_aa cdr3_nt
TRBJ2-5 . TRBV28 many CASSLQILGLTLDQETQYF TGTGCCAGCAGTTTACAAATCCTGGGACTGACCCTCGATCAAGAGACCCAGTACTTC
TRBJ2-2 TRBD2 TRBV27 many CASSLVAGALAGELFF TGTGCCAGCAGTTTAGTTGCGGGAGCACTGGCCGGGGAGCTGTTTTTT
TRBJ2-1 . TRBV7-9 . CASSLGSAGSYNEQFF TGTGCCAGCAGCTTAGGATCCGCGGGATCCTACAATGAGCAGTTCTTC
TRBJ2-7 TRBD2 TRBV4-2 . CASSQTSGRYEQYF TGTGCCAGCAGCCAGACTAGCGGGAGGTACGAGCAGTACTTC
TRBJ2-1 . TRBV28 many CASRGGWGRGNEQFF TGTGCCAGCAGGGGGGGGTGGGGGCGCGGCAATGAGCAGTTCTTC
TRBJ1-1 TRBD1 TRBV4-1 . CASSPRDRGIWTEAFF TGCGCCAGCAGCCCGAGGGACAGGGGAATTTGGACTGAAGCTTTCTTT
TRBJ2-5 . TRBV20-1 many CSAREARVQETQYF TGCAGTGCTAGAGAAGCGAGGGTTCAAGAGACCCAGTACTTC
TRBJ2-5 . TRBV5-6 . CASSLAQGSGETQYF TGTGCCAGCAGCTTGGCACAGGGATCAGGAGAGACCCAGTACTTC
TRBJ1-5 . TRBV13 . CASSLSLTSNQPQHF TGTGCCAGCAGTCTTTCCCTGACAAGCAATCAGCCCCAGCATTTT
TRBJ1-5 . TRBV28 many CASSIDRLIEPQHF TGTGCCAGCAGTATCGACAGATTAATTGAGCCCCAGCATTTT
TRBJ1-3 . TRBV18 once CASSPIPENSGNTIYF TGTGCCAGCTCACCGATCCCCGAAAACTCTGGAAACACCATATATTTT
TRBJ1-5 TRBD1 TRBV20-1 . CSAKDRGNQPQHF TGCAGTGCCAAAGACAGGGGGAATCAGCCCCAGCATTTT
TRBJ2-2 TRBD1 TRBV2 many CASSTGGFGTGELFF TGTGCCAGCAGTACAGGGGGCTTTGGGACCGGGGAGCTGTTTTTT
TRBJ1-1 TRBD1 TRBV5-1 few CASSRGQKNTEAFF TGCGCCAGCAGCAGGGGACAGAAGAACACTGAAGCTTTCTTT
TRBJ2-2 TRBD1 TRBV5-1 few CASSNEPGQGITGELFF TGCGCCAGCAGCAACGAACCGGGACAGGGTATTACCGGGGAGCTGTTTTTT